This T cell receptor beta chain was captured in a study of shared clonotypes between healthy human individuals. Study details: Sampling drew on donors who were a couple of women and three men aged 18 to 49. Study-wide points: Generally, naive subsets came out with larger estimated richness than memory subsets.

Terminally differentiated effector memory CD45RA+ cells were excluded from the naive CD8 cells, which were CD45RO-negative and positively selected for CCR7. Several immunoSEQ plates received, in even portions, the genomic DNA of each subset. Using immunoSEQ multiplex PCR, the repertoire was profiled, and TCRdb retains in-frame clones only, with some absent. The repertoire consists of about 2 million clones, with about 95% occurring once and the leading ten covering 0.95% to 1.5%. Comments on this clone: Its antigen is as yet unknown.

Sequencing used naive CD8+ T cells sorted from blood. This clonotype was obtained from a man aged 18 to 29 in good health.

The CDR3 reads CASRIREYWNTIYF. DNA of the CDR3: TGTGCCAGCAGGATCAGGGAATATTGGAACACCATATATTTT. This chain connects TRBV5-6 to TRBJ1-3; possibly TRBD1 for D (5 bases). CDR3 length equals 14 residues. V was shortened by 5 bases and J by 7 bases, with 16 bases between the two germline ends. Looked up from germline, CDR1 is SGHDT and CDR2 is YYEEEE.